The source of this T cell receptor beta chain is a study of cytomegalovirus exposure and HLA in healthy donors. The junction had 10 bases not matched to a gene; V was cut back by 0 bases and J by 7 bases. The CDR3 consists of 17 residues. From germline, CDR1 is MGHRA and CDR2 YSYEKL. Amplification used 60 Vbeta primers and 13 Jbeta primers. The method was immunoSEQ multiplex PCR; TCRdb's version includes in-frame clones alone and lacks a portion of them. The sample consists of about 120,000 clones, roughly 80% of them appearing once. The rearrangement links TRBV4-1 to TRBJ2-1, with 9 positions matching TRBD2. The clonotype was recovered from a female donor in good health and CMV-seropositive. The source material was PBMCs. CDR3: CASSQERGGAVFNEQFF. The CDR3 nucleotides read TGCGCCAGCAGCCAAGAACGCGGGGGGGCCGTTTTTAATGAGCAGTTCTTC.